This passage covers 2 T cell receptor beta chains from one sample sequenced in a study of human T cells and chemical hapten exposure. TCRdb reprocessed the RACE reads with MiXCR, giving one entry per CDR3 protein. Of 95,000 to 150,000 distinct CDR3 sequences in the sample, 11% were seen once. Indicated time point: patch test 3, about 24 weeks after DPC sensitization. The treatment denotes: therapeutic diphenylcyclopropenone sensitization with weekly scalp DPC. The source was whole blood, collected in connection with sensitization to the hapten diphenylcyclopropenone (DPC). These receptors were taken from a woman aged 50 to 65 with alopecia areata. Some clones in this sample may be carry-over from other donors' samples.

This clonotype was seen at least ten times. The rearrangement joins TRBV11-3 to TRBJ1-1, with 8 bases aligning to TRBD1. The CDR3 is made up of 16 amino acids. Germline V gene sequence: CDR1 SGHNT, CDR2 YENEEA. Trimming took 1 base from V and 4 from J; bases not matched to a gene: 8. The chain's CDR3 is CASSLVRTGNGTEAFF. CDR3 nucleotides: TGTGCCAGCAGCTTAGTAAGGACAGGGAACGGCACTGAAGCTTTCTTT.

This clonotype appeared many times. CDR3 region: CASSLEGRGTDTQYF. CDR3 DNA: TGCGCCAGCAGCTTGGAAGGCAGGGGCACAGATACGCAGTATTTT. The chain links TRBV5-1 to TRBJ2-3; TRBD1 might be the D (5 bases). CDR1 SGHRS and CDR2 YFSETQ come from the germline V gene. This CDR3 has 15 residues. V was trimmed by 0 bases and J by 1 base, leaving 9 bases between them.